This record covers a single T cell receptor beta chain. Amplified TCR beta CDR3 regions derived from RNA transcripts. A first-round RT-PCR of the TCR CDR3 used the HTBI primer set. TCRdb called the multiplex PCR reads again in MiXCR, with one record for every CDR3 protein. The table has 300,000 to 450,000 distinct CDR3 sequences, roughly 25% seen once; the top ten hold over 70%. The sample belongs to a study of T cells in Graves' hyperthyroidism and ophthalmopathy. There are 16 residues in the CDR3. CDR1 is MNHNS, CDR2 SASEGT, per germline. With 2 bases clipped from V and 1 base from J, the junction kept 8 bases outside the gene matches. Subjects aged 18 to 65 presented with newly diagnosed hyperthyroidism of less than 2 months' duration. The authors obtained PBMCs from over 8.5 ml of fresh peripheral blood.

V and J are TRBV6-1 and TRBJ2-7; 7 positions match TRBD2. The sequence derives from a middle-aged man with Graves' hyperthyroidism. The sample was blood. The CDR3 DNA follows: TGTGCCAGCAGTGAACTCGAGGGAGGGCTTTCCTACGAGCAGTACTTC. It codes for CASSELEGGLSYEQYF.